This T cell receptor (delta chain) stems from a study of Vγ9Vδ2 T cells in congenital toxoplasmosis (dated by TCRdb to about 2021). For context, the study as a whole: Congenital toxoplasmosis was diagnosed using IgG, IgM and IgA serology, Western blot and an in-house interferon-gamma release assay. The study compared gamma and delta chain CDR3 repertoires of sorted blood gammadelta T cells between congenitally T. gondii-infected and uninfected infants. Sequencing of the repertoires was done on samples from infants at two time points: 2 months after birth and 1 year of age. TCR sequencing covered about 5 infected and under 13 uninfected infants at 2 months, plus 3 infected and 4 uninfected infants at 1 year.

Using SuperScript II, cDNA was generated through template-switch reverse transcription, with TRGC- and TRDC-specific primers combined in a single tube. The TRGC primer was designed to bind both the TRGC1 and TRGC2 constant genes. TRG and TRD amplification used the KAPA Real-Time Library Amplification Kit, with AMPure XP bead purification between steps. Index PCR with the Nextera XT Index Kit was used to attach Illumina sequencing adapters. TRG and TRD amplicons were sequenced on an Illumina MiSeq with the V2 300 kit, giving 150 bp paired-end reads. Concerning the study's data processing: Before any further analysis, FastQC version 0.11.8 was used to check read quality. Reads were aligned against the TRG or TRD reference genes from GenBank, and CDR3 sequences were constructed using MiXCR version 3.0.3. MiXCR defaults were kept, except that TRDD gene segments were assembled using 3 rather than 5 consecutive nucleotides. N additions, CDR3 length, J segment length and clonotype sharing between samples were calculated with VDJtools version 1.2.1. Out-of-frame CDR3 sequences and those containing stop codons were excluded from analysis. To look for overlap, the infant repertoires were checked against previously published Vgamma9Vdelta2 repertoires from fetal, cord blood and adult blood. Via CATT, TCRdb reprocessed the public reads, and rows with identical DNA were then joined. The authors' filters were not applied to this entry. This sample lists about 940 delta-chain clones; roughly a fifth were detected once. Approximately 15% of the sample is held by the ten biggest clonotypes.

After removal of 0 bases from V and 5 bases from J, the junction retains 5 bases not matched to a gene. CDR1 GEAIGNYY and CDR2 EKD are derived from the germline V gene. The CDR3 contains 17 residues, cysteine and phenylalanine counted. This entry keeps only the CDR3 DNA: 51 bases, framed from base 1. The same treatment, using spiramycin and/or pyrimethamine plus sulfadiazine plus folinic acid, was given to mothers of both infected and uninfected infants. Every infant, whether infected or uninfected, was delivered at term after more than 37 weeks of gestation. Roughly 1 mL of blood was turned into PBMCs through Lymphoprep gradient centrifugation, and the PBMCs were then cryopreserved in liquid nitrogen and sent to Belgium. After thawing, the PBMCs were labeled with Zombie NIR viability dye and stained with antibodies against CD3, TCR gammadelta, Vgamma9 and Vdelta2. A FACSAria III was used to sort CD3+ TCRgammadelta+ T cells, reaching a mean purity of about 98%. The RNeasy Micro Kit was used to isolate RNA from 7,500 to 10,000 sorted gammadelta T cells per sample. Each infant was born to a mother who had been enrolled with a primary T. gondii infection during pregnancy. Infant peripheral blood was collected at an outpatient microbiology and virology center in Pavia, Italy.

Here is what the overall study found, with its caveats: At 1 year of age, repertoire differences between infected and uninfected infants were less clear than at 2 months. At 2 months, TRGV9 and TRDV2 CDR3s of infected infants appeared to carry fewer N additions than uninfected infants, especially TRDV2-TRDJ1 sequences. Among approximately 2-month-old infants, germline-encoded fetal-type TRDV2 CDR3 sequences seemed to show up more often in infected than in uninfected infants, which suggests an in utero expansion footprint. Both infected and uninfected infants showed high prevalence of a public TRGV9 clonotype. Two months was the earliest age with enough suitable sample material for TCR repertoire analysis, so newborn repertoires were not sequenced.

In its sample, this clone comes out as large (0.1 to 1%). Its antigen is currently not known. Per-nucleotide qualities are absent, and no much larger clonotype sits a single base away. This clonotype was obtained from a child under 10 years old born to a mother with Toxoplasma gondii infection during pregnancy, either congenitally infected or uninfected (not recorded which). The chain is encoded by TRDV2 joined to TRDJ3, with 8 junctional bases fitting TRDD3. Specimen: gamma-delta T cells from blood. The nucleotide sequence reads TGTGCCTGTGACACCGTTGGGGGATTGGGGGACACCCGACAGATGTTTTTC. Its translation is CACDTVGGLGDTRQMFF.